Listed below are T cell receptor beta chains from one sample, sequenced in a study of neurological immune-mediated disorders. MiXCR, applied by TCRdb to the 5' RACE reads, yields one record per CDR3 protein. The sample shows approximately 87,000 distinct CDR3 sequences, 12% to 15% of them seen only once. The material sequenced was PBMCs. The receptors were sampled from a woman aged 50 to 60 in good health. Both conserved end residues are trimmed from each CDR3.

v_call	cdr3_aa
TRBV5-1	ASSRDTAGDTEAF
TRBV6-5	ASRGTGYNSPLH
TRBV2	ASTPQGGGELF
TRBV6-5	ASSYGTGNEQF
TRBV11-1	ASSPPGLAGGSYNEQF
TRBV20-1	SAIGTSGSSTDTQY
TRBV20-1	SAIPWGGTSNQPQH
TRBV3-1	ASSRGGQGPYEQY
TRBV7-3	ASSNPGTYEQY
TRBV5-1	ASSLEGSHEQY
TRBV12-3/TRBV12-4	ASSSSLAAGKNTEAF
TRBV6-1	ASSVLHRGIYNEQF